A single sample is the source of the 10 T cell receptor beta chains below, sequenced in a study of T cell responses to AZD1222 COVID-19 vaccine. Clones were sequenced by immunoSEQ multiplex PCR, and TCRdb holds only the in-frame ones, with some missing. The repertoire holds more than 85,000 clones, with 70% to 90% as singletons. The sequencing here drew on peripheral blood, taken 28 days after the second AZD1222 dose. The receptors here all came from an adult who received the AZD1222 COVID-19 vaccine.

This clone was observed a handful of times. The chain employs TRBV25-1 and TRBJ1-4; 8 nucleotides agree with TRBD1. This CDR3 region has 14 residues. Germline trimming cut 4 bases from V and 11 bases from J; bases unmatched to any gene: 9. Germline CDR1 reads MGHDK; CDR2 reads SYGVNS. CDR3: CASSGGQAGKKLFF. Here the CDR3 DNA reads TGTGCCAGCAGTGGGGGACAGGCCGGGAAGAAACTGTTTTTT.

This chain uses TRBV7-6 with TRBJ1-2, with 11 bases that match TRBD1. CDR1 SGHVS and CDR2 FNYEAQ come from the germline V gene. CDR3 length equals 15 residues. Trimming took 4 bases from V and 5 from J; bases not matched to a gene: 6. CDR3 sequence (DNA): TGTGCCAGCAGCTCTCGGACAGGGGGCGTTTATGGCTACACCTTC. It codes for CASSSRTGGVYGYTF.

The rearrangement uses TRBV29-1 and TRBJ1-2; D is perhaps TRBD1 (5 bases). The CDR3 sequence is 13 residues long. The V gene's germline CDR1 is SQVTM and CDR2 ANQGSEA. With 7 bases removed from V and 8 bases from J, the gap between germline ends came to 20 bases. CDR3 coding DNA: TGCAGCGGCCACTTTGGGGGGTCTAGAGGCTACACCTTC. Amino acid sequence: CSGHFGGSRGYTF.

This clone was seen only once. This chain links TRBV5-1 with TRBJ2-1, with TRBD2 identical over 13 bases. The ends lost 0 bases at V and 7 bases at J; junction bases unmatched: 13. This CDR3 region has 19 residues. CDR1 SGHRS and CDR2 YFSETQ come from the germline V gene. For the CDR3, the DNA is TGCGCCAGCAGCTTGGGGTATTATACTAGCGGGGGGGCCGGTAATGAGCAGTTCTTC. Amino acid sequence: CASSLGYYTSGGAGNEQFF.

This chain connects TRBV7-3 to TRBJ2-1, with D perhaps being TRBD1 or TRBD2 (6 bases each). Germline V gene data show CDR1 as SGHTA and CDR2 as FQGTGA. This CDR3 comprises 17 residues. V lost 1 base and J lost 1, with 14 bases in between. For the CDR3, the DNA is TGTGCCAGCAGCTTAATCCAGGGGAGGAGTTCCTACAATGAGCAGTTCTTC. It encodes CASSLIQGRSSYNEQFF.

This clone was counted between two and nine times. The DNA for the CDR3 is TGTGCCAGCAGCTTCTCTAGCCAAGAGACCCAGTACTTC. Its translation is CASSFSSQETQYF. The rearrangement links TRBV5-4 to TRBJ2-5; D is unclear. CDR3 size: 13 residues. V was cut by 2 bases and J by 1 base, with 6 bases left in between. Per the germline V gene, CDR1 is SGHNT and CDR2 is YYREEE (reference sequence).

This chain connects TRBV19 to TRBJ1-2, with 12 bases fitting TRBD1. J gave up 4 bases and V 5 bases, and 8 bases lay outside the gene matches. The CDR3 runs to 16 residues. Per germline, CDR1 LNHDA and CDR2 SQIVND (reference sequence). In DNA, the CDR3 is TGTGCCAGTAGTTCCCGGGACAGGGGGCGAAGCTATGGCTACACCTTC. Amino acids: CASSSRDRGRSYGYTF.

V usage is TRBV27 and J usage is TRBJ1-5; tentatively, D is TRBD1 (5 bases). This CDR3 has 14 residues. Per the germline V gene, CDR1 is MNHEY and CDR2 is SMNVEV (reference sequence). The V end lost 5 bases, the J end lost 0 bases, and 8 bases lay between the germline ends. CDR3 nucleotides: TGTGCCAGCAGTACAGGAGTTAGCAATCAGCCCCAGCATTTT. Amino acid sequence: CASSTGVSNQPQHF.

The table lists this clone with a few counts. The chain employs TRBV7-9 and TRBJ1-2; 7 bases are a match to TRBD1. This CDR3 spans 14 amino acids. Germline CDR1 is SEHNR and CDR2 is FQNEAQ (reference sequence). The junction had 6 bases not matched to a gene; V was cut back by 2 bases and J by 6 bases. The CDR3 DNA follows: TGTGCCAGCAGCTTACTTACAGGGGACAATGGCTACACCTTC. Residues: CASSLLTGDNGYTF.

V gene TRBV19 combines with J gene TRBJ2-1; D is undetermined. Germline assignment: CDR1 LNHDA and CDR2 SQIVND (reference sequence). This CDR3 contains 14 residues. Trimming took 3 bases from V and 0 from J, leaving 6 bases between them. The CDR3 sequence is CASSILSSYNEQFF. The DNA of the CDR3 is TGTGCCAGTAGTATCTTAAGCTCCTACAATGAGCAGTTCTTC.